The TCR beta chain described here comes from a study of T cells in tuberculosis. Study summary: CD1B tetramers identified T cells specific for mycobacterial lipid GMM. In South Africa, adults with active tuberculosis were compared with IGRA-negative and latently infected IGRA-positive adolescents. Study-level findings and limits: Shorter CDR3-alpha in active tuberculosis partly drove smaller distances.

The germline CDR1 and CDR2 sequences are SNHLY and FYNNEI. The V end was cut by 6 bases, the J end by 0 bases, with 12 bases between. This CDR3 spans 14 amino acids. As regards this clone: The antigen remains unidentified.

Clones were read by immunoSEQ multiplex PCR, and TCRdb kept only the in-frame ones, dropping some. The table has more than 35,000 clones, almost 95% seen once. This TCR was sampled from a donor aged 10-30 years with latent tuberculosis or without tuberculosis infection. Some clones in this sample may be carry-over from other donors' samples. Sequencing input: PBMCs. V usage is TRBV2 and J usage is TRBJ2-7; a weak D match, TRBD1 (6 bases). This chain's CDR3 is CASRRQELSYEQYV. In DNA form, the CDR3 reads TGTGCCAGCAGAAGACAGGAGCTCTCCTACGAGCAGTACGTC.